This T cell receptor beta chain was sequenced for a study of shared clonotypes between healthy human individuals. As for the study in general: The study drew on a couple of women and three men aged 18 to 49 as donors.

The material for each subset, its genomic DNA, was split evenly across several immunoSEQ plates. Produced via immunoSEQ multiplex PCR; TCRdb's table is partial and in-frame only. The table has 2 million to 2.5 million clones, around 90% seen once; the top ten hold approximately 0.41%. As concerns this clone: The antigen is not known.

Study-wide points: Among non-shared clonotypes, generation probabilities were lower than among those shared by all four donors. Several donors held approximately 4.6% of naive CD4 clonotypes in common.

Germline V gene data show CDR1 as MNHEY and CDR2 as SMNVEV (reference sequence). The junction had 13 bases not matched to a gene; V was cut back by 6 bases and J by 3 bases. CDR3 size: 17 residues. This sequence was found in a man aged 18-30 years in good health. Some clones in this sample may be carry-over from other donors' samples. Input material: naive CD4+ T cells from PBMCs. As for subset: CD45RA+ positively selected. The chain employs TRBV27 and TRBJ1-4; 7 bases align to TRBD1. The CDR3 spells CASRKTGLRAANEKLFF. The CDR3, as DNA: TGTGCCAGCAGAAAGACAGGGCTGAGGGCGGCTAATGAAAAACTGTTTTTT. The full variable domain, its missing parts supplied by reference TRBV27 and TRBJ1-4, is EAQVTQNPRYLITVTGKKLTVTCSQNMNHEYMSWYRQDPGLGLRQIYYSMNVEVTDKGDVPEGYKVSRKEKRNFPLILESPSPNQTSLYFCASRKTGLRAANEKLFFGSGTQLSVL.